The present TCR beta chain was sequenced within a study of T-cell memory formation after mild COVID-19. V lost 3 bases, J lost 6 bases, and 12 bases lay in between. Germline values: CDR1 LGHNA, CDR2 YSLEER. The CDR3 length is 13 residues. Each CDR3 protein gets one entry after TCRdb re-called the 5' RACE reads with MiXCR. This table holds fewer than 400,000 distinct CDR3 sequences, 13% found once. The chain is built from TRBV4-3 and TRBJ2-7; a possible D gene is TRBD1 (6 bases). Sequenced sample: PBMCs or a T cell subset sorted from them (not recorded which). The receptor was isolated from a man aged 18 to 29 who had mild COVID-19 (a few samples of this study predate the infection). Cell type and time point are not known. CDR3 sequence reads: CASSQVGAGEQYV. In DNA, the CDR3 is TGCGCCAGCAGCCAGGTGGGGGCAGGCGAGCAGTACGTC.